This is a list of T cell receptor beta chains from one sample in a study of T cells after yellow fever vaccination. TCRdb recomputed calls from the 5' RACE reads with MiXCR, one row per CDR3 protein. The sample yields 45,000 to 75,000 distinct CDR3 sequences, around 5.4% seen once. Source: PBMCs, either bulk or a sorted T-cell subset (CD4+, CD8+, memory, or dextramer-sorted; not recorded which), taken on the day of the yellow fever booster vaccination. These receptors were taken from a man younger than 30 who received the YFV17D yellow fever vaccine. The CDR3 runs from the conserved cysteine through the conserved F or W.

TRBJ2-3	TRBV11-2	CASSLTLPGDTQYF
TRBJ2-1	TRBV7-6	CASSTRTSEQFF
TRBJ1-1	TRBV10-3	CAISERISGLMTEAFF
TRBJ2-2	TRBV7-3	CASSFSGTGELFF
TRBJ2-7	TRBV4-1	CASSQAPGAPYEQYF
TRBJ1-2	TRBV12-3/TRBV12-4	CASSWTGNYGYTF
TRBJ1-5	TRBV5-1	CASSCPAAENSNQPQHF
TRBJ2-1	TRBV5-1	CASSFSSGLLSYNEQFF
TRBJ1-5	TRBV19	CASSIQIYQGAKSNQPQHF
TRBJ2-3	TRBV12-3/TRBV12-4	CASSQRGQGLDTDTQYF
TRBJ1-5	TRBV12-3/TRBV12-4	CASSSGNQPQHF
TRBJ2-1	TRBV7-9	CASSYSWNEQFF
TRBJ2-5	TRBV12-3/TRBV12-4	CASSFPDRGLETQYF
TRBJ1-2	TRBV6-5	CASSYLRVHPTGGGYTF
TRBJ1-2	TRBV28	CASSLGRGGYGYTF
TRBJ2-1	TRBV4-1	CASSQGLAWGDEQFF
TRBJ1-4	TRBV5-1	CASSLTTNEKLFF
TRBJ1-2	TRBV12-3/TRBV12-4	CASSAIPGDGYTF
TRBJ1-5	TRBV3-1	CASSPTWRNQPQHF
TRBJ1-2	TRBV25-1	CASSDRGGFYGYTF
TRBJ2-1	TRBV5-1	CASSYRLAGGLGRDEQFF
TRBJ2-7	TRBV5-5	CASSPRDRVLYEQYF
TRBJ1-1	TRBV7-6	CASSLGIGTEAFF
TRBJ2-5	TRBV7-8	CASSFLSETQYF
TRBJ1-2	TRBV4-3	CASSQVDREVGYTF
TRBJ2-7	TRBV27	CASSASTRENEQYF
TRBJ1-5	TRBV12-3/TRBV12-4	CASSPGQGGQPQHF
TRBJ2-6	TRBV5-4	CASRPGTPGANVLTF
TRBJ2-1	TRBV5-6	CASSLAYGSSYNEQFF
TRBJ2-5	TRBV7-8	CASSPGTSGVQWAQYF
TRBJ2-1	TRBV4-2	CASSQRRDSGTYSSYNEQFF
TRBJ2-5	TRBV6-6	CASRGSLQETQYF
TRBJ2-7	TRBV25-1	CASSEGHKAYEQYF
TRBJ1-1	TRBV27	CASSPIGQSNTEAFF
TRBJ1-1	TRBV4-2	CASSQDPTDRAEAFF
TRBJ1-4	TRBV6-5	CASRRQANEKLFF
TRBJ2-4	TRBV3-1	CASSGGGAAKNIQYF
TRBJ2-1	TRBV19	CASSPGGGNEQFF
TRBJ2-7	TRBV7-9	CASSRKGTGSYEQYF
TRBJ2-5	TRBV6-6	CASSYSPGGEETQYF
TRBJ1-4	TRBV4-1	CASSLPTGTNEKLFF
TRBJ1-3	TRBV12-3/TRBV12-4	CASSPSGSSGNTIYF